The subject of this entry is one TCR beta chain. Antigen specificity is unknown. Genomic DNA served as template for TCR beta VDJ and CDR3 profiling. MiXCR, run by TCRdb on the reads, gives a single entry per CDR3 protein. The sample includes around 400,000 distinct CDR3 sequences, about two thirds of them seen just once. The data belong to a study of CD8+CD57+ T cells in acquired aplastic anemia. Background on the study: Sorting CD4+ and CD8+ cells gave DNA averaging about 3.3 ug. CD4+ reads averaged about 10.8 million in healthy donors. Study results and limitations: Overlap between patients and controls comprised about 30 CD8+ CDR3 sequences. Levels of CD8+ Simpson's diversity were not significantly distinct in patients versus controls.

Sequencing was carried out using sorted CD4+, CD8+, or CD8+CD57+ T cells (not recorded which) from PBMCs. The receptor was isolated from a human donor in good health, serving as a control.

In DNA form, the CDR3 reads TGCGCCAGCAGCGGATCGATTCGCGGTCGCATAGATACGCAGTATTTT. Translated, it gives CASSGSIRGRIDTQYF. The rearrangement joins TRBV5-1 to TRBJ2-3; D unresolved. The CDR3 length is 16 residues. The germline V gene encodes CDR1 SGHRS and CDR2 YFSETQ. Deletions cut 4 bases from V and 5 bases from J, with 20 bases between.